Presented here are 14 T cell receptor beta chains from one specimen sequenced in a study of shared clonotypes between healthy human individuals. CD8 cells regarded as naive lacked CD45RO, were positively chosen for CCR7, and omitted terminally differentiated effector memory CD45RA+ cells. Profiling relied on immunoSEQ multiplex PCR, and the TCRdb table lists in-frame clones only, not all of them. The sample lists hundreds of thousands of clones; approximately 92% were seen once. The sequenced sample consisted of naive CD8+ T cells sorted from blood. These receptors were taken from a man aged 25-45 years in good health.

This chain uses TRBV28 with TRBJ2-7; D ambiguous. This CDR3 spans 12 amino acids. Trimming took 7 bases from V and 6 from J, leaving 13 bases between them. Germline CDR1 MDHEN, CDR2 SYDVKM. CDR3 region: CASTPLLGEQYF. CDR3 DNA sequence: TGTGCCAGCACCCCCCTTCTAGGCGAGCAGTACTTC.

The chain carries TRBV15 and TRBJ2-2; no clear D gene. Germline V gives CDR1 LNHNV, CDR2 YYDKDF (reference sequence). The CDR3 covers 16 residues. Deletions cut 8 bases from V and 6 bases from J, with 22 bases between. The DNA for the CDR3 is TGTGCCACCTGGAAGGCGGACCGATCAAGGTCCGGGGAGCTGTTTTTT. The encoded protein is CATWKADRSRSGELFF.

This clone was counted a few times. The V call is TRBV4-1, the J call TRBJ1-2, with 9 bases aligning to TRBD1. V was clipped by 2 bases and J by 5 bases; unmatched bases: 9. The germline V gene has CDR1 MGHRA and CDR2 YSYEKL. The CDR3 loop spans 16 amino acids. CDR3 protein: CASSQPKTGGWYGYTF. The DNA for the CDR3 is TGCGCCAGCAGCCAACCCAAGACAGGGGGATGGTATGGCTACACCTTC.

The rearrangement links TRBV7-9 to TRBJ2-3; D ambiguous. CDR3 size: 13 residues. V was shortened by 1 base and J by 5 bases, with 7 bases between the two germline ends. Germline V gives CDR1 SEHNR, CDR2 FQNEAQ (reference sequence). As DNA, the CDR3 is TGTGCCAGCAGCTTAGTGCCGGAAGATACGCAGTATTTT. Residues: CASSLVPEDTQYF.

The table lists this clone with a count of one. The J gene is TRBJ2-1, the V gene TRBV6-5; no clear D. Germline CDR1 MNHEY, CDR2 SVGAGI. This CDR3 contains 15 residues. V lost 0 bases to trimming and J lost 5 bases, with 11 bases between them. The CDR3 sequence is CASSYSENSHNEQFF. In nucleotides, the CDR3 is TGTGCCAGCAGTTACTCGGAAAACTCGCACAATGAGCAGTTCTTC.

The rearrangement links TRBV28 to TRBJ2-7, with 12 positions matching TRBD2. The CDR3 is 16 amino acids. V lost 5 bases to trimming and J lost 3 bases; unmatched junction nucleotides: 8. Per germline, CDR1 MDHEN and CDR2 SYDVKM. CDR3 bases: TGTGCCAGCAGTCCTGGACTAGCGGGACATAACTACGAGCAGTACTTC. It encodes CASSPGLAGHNYEQYF.

This clone was detected once. This chain links TRBV27 with TRBJ2-1, with 10 bases matching TRBD2. This CDR3 region has 22 residues. Germline CDR1 and CDR2: MNHEY and SMNVEV (reference sequence). V shed 4 bases and J 4 bases; nucleotides not matched to a gene: 25. The DNA for the CDR3 is TGTGCCAGCAGTTCCTTACCCGGGACTAGCGTCCTTCAGTCGGAATTTTACAATGAGCAGTTCTTC. Protein sequence: CASSSLPGTSVLQSEFYNEQFF.

This rearrangement joins TRBV7-9 to TRBJ2-1; D call uncertain. The germline CDR1 and CDR2 sequences are SEHNR and FQNEAQ (reference sequence). Trimming pared 4 bases from V and 8 bases from J, leaving 12 bases between. The CDR3 spans 13 residues. DNA for the CDR3: TGTGCCAGCAGCTCACCTGACTTAGATGAGCAGTTCTTC. Translation: CASSSPDLDEQFF. Based on the CDR3 plus reference TRBV7-9 and TRBJ2-1, the full variable domain is DTGVSQNPRHKITKRGQNVTFRCDPISEHNRLYWYRQTLGQGPEFLTYFQNEAQLEKSRLLSDRFSAERPKGSFSTLEIQRTEQGDSAMYLCASSSPDLDEQFFGPGTRLTVL.

In DNA, the CDR3 is TGTGCCAGCAACAATCAGGGTATCGTCAATCAGCCCCAGCATTTT. It codes for CASNNQGIVNQPQHF. The V call is TRBV28, the J call TRBJ1-5; D is possibly TRBD1 (5 bases). The CDR3 is 15 amino acids. V was cut by 7 bases and J by 3 bases, with 16 bases left in between. Per the germline V gene, CDR1 is MDHEN and CDR2 is SYDVKM.

The CDR3 sequence: CATSGTYGGSYNEQFF. The CDR3 bases are TGTGCCACCAGCGGTACTTACGGGGGCTCCTACAATGAGCAGTTCTTC. V and J are TRBV15 and TRBJ2-1, with D perhaps matching TRBD2 (6 bases). CDR3 length equals 16 residues. The germline V and J ends were trimmed by 5 bases and 0 bases, with 14 bases remaining between them. Looked up from germline, CDR1 is LNHNV and CDR2 is YYDKDF (reference sequence).

V gene TRBV2 combines with J gene TRBJ2-7; no definite D call. The germline CDR1 and CDR2 sequences are SNHLY and FYNNEI. Trimming took off 1 base at V and 3 bases at J, with 7 bases between the two ends. This CDR3 spans 13 amino acids. DNA of the CDR3: TGTGCCAGCAGTGAAGTCAAGGACTACGAGCAGTACTTC. Translation gives CASSEVKDYEQYF.

Comments on this clone: Additional DNA sequences in this sample encode the identical CDR3. This chain connects TRBV18 to TRBJ2-7; D possibly uses TRBD1 or TRBD2 (5 bases each). The CDR3 sequence is 11 residues long. CDR1 and CDR2 from the germline V gene are KGHSH and LQKENI. Trimming shortened V by 2 bases and J by 6 bases, and 5 bases separated the two germline ends. CDR3 coding DNA: TGTGCCAGCTCACCAGGGGGCGAGCAGTACTTC. This sequence encodes CASSPGGEQYF.

V is TRBV4-1 and J is TRBJ1-4; D remains unclear. Germline V gene data show CDR1 as MGHRA and CDR2 as YSYEKL. Trimming left V 6 bases short and J 4 bases short, with 9 bases between. The CDR3 consists of 13 residues. The CDR3 sequence: CASREVINEKLFF. CDR3 coding DNA: TGCGCCAGCAGAGAGGTCATTAATGAAAAACTGTTTTTT.

The chain is built from TRBV29-1 and TRBJ2-5, with 9 bases fitting TRBD2. V lost 3 bases to trimming and J lost 3 bases; unmatched junction nucleotides: 2. The CDR3 runs 13 residues. Germline CDR1 reads SQVTM; CDR2 reads ANQGSEA. The CDR3 reads CSVDGGGEETQYF. The CDR3 nucleotides are TGCAGCGTTGATGGCGGGGGGGAAGAGACCCAGTACTTC.